The T cell receptor (beta chain) under discussion was sequenced for a study of beta chain features in type 1 diabetes (dated by TCRdb to between 2018 and 2020). Background on the whole study: Patients and healthy donors did not differ in mean age, gender distribution, total cell number or subset yield. A total of 107,917,701 sorted cells were examined across all samples, and the number of cells per subset was strongly correlated with RNA yield. In the study, recently diagnosed type 1 diabetes patients and matched healthy donors were compared on the TCRB repertoires of their sorted circulating CD4+ T cell subsets. Naive and central memory subsets were obtained from all 30 or so donors, but regulatory and stem cell-like memory subsets were isolated from only 8 patients and 8 healthy donors.

As to this clone: Its recognized antigen is unknown. No base-level quality is on record; no much larger clone is a single base apart.

Each donor gave one peripheral blood draw, about 100 mL on average, collected into heparinised tubes. Using a panel that included CD45RO, CCR7, CD25, CD127, CD95 and CD27, naive, central memory, regulatory and stem cell-like memory CD4+ T cells were sorted on a BD FACSAria II. Every sorted population had a purity above 95%. PBMCs were separated immediately by Lymphoprep density gradient centrifugation and were stained directly, without being cultured. To minimize batch effects, samples were stained and sorted in pairs, one healthy donor with one patient per experiment. All of the isolated RNA was reverse transcribed with the High Capacity cDNA Reverse Transcription Kit, so expressed TCRB transcripts were sequenced. Naive, central memory and regulatory T cell samples underwent deep immunoSEQ sequencing, averaging about 3.5 million total reads per sample. Sorted cells were lysed in RLT buffer and RNA was extracted with DNase-treated RNeasy Micro or Mini kits, depending on cell number. Each cell subset was processed on its own to prevent cross-contamination, while patient and healthy donor samples were processed together. TCRB sequences were amplified from cDNA with the immunoSEQ multiplex PCR, producing 87-bp fragments spanning the CDR3 region. Sequencing of the amplicons was performed on the Illumina HiSeq platform. Regarding the original processing steps: PCR bias was computationally corrected using synthetic template baselines, reads within Hamming distance 2 were collapsed, and singletons that could not be merged were discarded. By aligning reads against IMGT, V, D and J genes, CDR3 length, and insertions or deletions at six rearrangement sites were assigned. Within each subset, clonotype counts were normalized to sorted cell number, after which true diversity and Gini coefficients were computed with the tcR R package. Repertoire sharing was quantified using the overlap coefficient calculated on TCRB nucleotide sequences. Out-of-frame TCRB sequences from naive cells were analyzed to stand in for the pre-selection repertoire. This immuneACCESS table, as held by TCRdb, lists in-frame sequences with V and J called but not all clones. Of the missing ones, under half trace to an unresolved V gene in checked studies; the others have no known cause. From that table come the V and J calls and clone size; the DNA was used to work out D and trimming. This sample holds some 900,000 clones; roughly a sixth were observed only once. Around 0.02% of the sample rests with the top ten.

On the study overall, not on this receptor specifically: Because cDNA was sequenced instead of genomic DNA, highly expressing activated cells could be over-represented, though the groups showed no difference in activation or CD3 levels. At VDJ recombination sites, type 1 diabetes patients had fewer insertions and more deleted nucleotides, which implies abnormalities in thymic rearrangement. Naive, central memory and regulatory TCRB repertoires appeared to be more alike among patients than among healthy donors. Shorter templates might have been favored by PCR, but patient and control samples were amplified and corrected together, so both groups would have been affected equally by any skew. In all four CD4+ subsets, TCRB CDR3 length was moderately but significantly shorter in type 1 diabetes patients. Because the HLA sub-analyses included only small numbers of individuals, any influence of HLA type on TCRB rearrangement was left unresolved.

From the cysteine through the phenylalanine, the CDR3 covers 17 amino acids. CDR3 DNA only is kept here, 51 bases in frame from base 1. For this chain, trimming is 7 bases at the V end and 2 bases at the J end, and the number of junction bases without a gene match is 13. The germline V gene sets CDR1 to SQVTM and CDR2 to ANQGSEA. This chain joins TRBV29-1 to TRBJ2-1, and TRBD2 matches 11 of the central bases. The sample comprised naive CD4+ T cells from blood. The cell subset or site label for this specimen denotes: true naive CD4+ T cells. The sequence was collected from a young woman in good health. The CDR3 reads as follows: CSGTNSGRGRTYNEQFF. The nucleotide sequence reads TGCAGCGGAACTAATAGCGGGAGGGGGAGGACCTACAATGAGCAGTTCTTC.